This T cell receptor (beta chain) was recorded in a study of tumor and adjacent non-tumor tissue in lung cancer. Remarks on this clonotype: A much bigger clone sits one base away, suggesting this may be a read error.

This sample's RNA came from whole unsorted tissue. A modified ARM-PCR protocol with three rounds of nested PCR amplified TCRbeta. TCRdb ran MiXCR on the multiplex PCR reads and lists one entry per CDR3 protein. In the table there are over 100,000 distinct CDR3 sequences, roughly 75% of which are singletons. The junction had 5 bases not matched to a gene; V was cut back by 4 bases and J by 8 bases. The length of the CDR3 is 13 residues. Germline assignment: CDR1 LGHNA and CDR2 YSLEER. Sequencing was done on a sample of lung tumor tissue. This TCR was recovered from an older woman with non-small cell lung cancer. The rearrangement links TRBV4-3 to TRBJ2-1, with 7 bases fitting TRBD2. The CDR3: CASSPLREDEQFF. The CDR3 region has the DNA TGCGCCAGCAGCCCCCTCCGGGAGGATGAGCAGTTCTTC.